The clone carrying this TCR beta chain has just one count. Assay: immunoSEQ multiplex PCR; the TCRdb copy retains only in-frame clones and omits some. This repertoire shows approximately 49,000 clones, approximately 84% found once; its top ten account for roughly 1.1%. The sample comes from a study of OX40 agonist ivuxolimab in advanced cancers. Study overall: Ivuxolimab doses were 0.01, 0.1, 0.3, 1.5, 3 or 10 mg/kg every 2 weeks.

This CDR3 has 15 residues. Trimming cost V 4 bases and J 3 bases, with 15 bases left between them. Germline V gives CDR1 LNHDA, CDR2 SQIVND (reference sequence). The TCR sequence derives from an adult with an advanced solid tumor such as melanoma, head and neck, liver or kidney cancer. Here the sequenced sample was CD4+ or CD8+ T cells sorted from blood, taken in a trial of the OX40 agonist ivuxolimab. The chain carries TRBV19 and TRBJ1-2; D might be TRBD1 (5 bases). The CDR3 loop is CASSNMRGGDYGYTF. The CDR3 coding sequence is TGTGCCAGTAGTAACATGAGGGGAGGAGACTATGGCTACACCTTC.